Below, 25 T cell receptor beta chains from the same sample are listed, as sequenced in a study of blood T cell repertoires in COVID-19. The protocol was immunoSEQ multiplex PCR, while the TCRdb copy is restricted to in-frame clones and leaves out a portion. Of over 200,000 clones in the sample, 91% were seen once. The sample comprised PBMCs or T cells enriched from blood (not recorded which). All receptors derive from a human donor in a cohort exposed to, infected with or recovered from COVID-19 (not recorded which). The donor label of this sample is uncertain.

The rearrangement uses TRBV9 and TRBJ1-4; D is undetermined. CDR1 is SGDLS and CDR2 is YYNGEE in the germline V gene. This CDR3 region has 14 residues. Between the trimmed V and J ends, which lost 4 bases and 2 bases, there was a span of 9 bases. The CDR3: CASSLRPTNEKLFF. The CDR3 region has the DNA TGTGCCAGCAGCCTCAGGCCCACTAATGAAAAACTGTTTTTT.

On this clone: Within the sample, other DNA sequences also encode this same CDR3. The chain combines TRBV6-2 or TRBV6-3 with TRBJ2-7, with D perhaps matching TRBD2 (5 bases). The CDR3 covers 13 residues. V was clipped by 0 bases and J by 2 bases, with 5 bases between them. Germline-derived CDR1 and CDR2 are MNHEY and SVGEGT. The CDR3 spells CASSYSRAYEQYF. In nucleotides, the CDR3 is TGTGCCAGCAGTTACTCGAGGGCCTACGAGCAGTACTTC.

This clone showed up just once. This sequence joins TRBV4-1 and TRBJ1-5; 10 nucleotides line up with TRBD1. The V gene's germline CDR1 is MGHRA and CDR2 YSYEKL. The CDR3 extends over 17 amino acids. The trim removed 3 bases at V and 3 bases at J, leaving 8 bases unmatched. In DNA form, the CDR3 reads TGCGCCAGCAGCCACTCCGGGACAGGGGCCGACAATCAGCCCCAGCATTTT. This encodes CASSHSGTGADNQPQHF.

The chain combines TRBV11-2 with TRBJ2-2; 8 bases agree with TRBD2. The V gene end was trimmed by 5 bases and the J gene end by 7 bases; junction bases not matched to a gene: 6. Germline CDR1 and CDR2: SGHAT and FQNNGV. This CDR3 is 14 amino acids long. CDR3 in DNA: TGTGCCAGCAGCCCTGGACTAGCAGGCGGGGAGCTGTTTTTT. It specifies CASSPGLAGGELFF.

The chain combines TRBV5-4 with TRBJ1-6; no clear D gene. There are 13 residues in the CDR3. Germline V gene sequence: CDR1 SGHNT, CDR2 YYREEE (reference sequence). Between the trimmed V and J ends, which lost 4 bases and 9 bases, there was a span of 11 bases. The CDR3 loop reads CASSPREGSPLHF. CDR3 sequence (DNA): TGTGCCAGCAGCCCCCGGGAGGGTTCACCCCTCCACTTT.

The chain joins TRBV10-2 to TRBJ1-6; D is perhaps TRBD1 (5 bases). The CDR3 has 16 amino acids. In germline, CDR1 is WSHSY, CDR2 SAAADI. V gave up 4 bases and J gave up 7 bases, with 17 bases separating them. The chain's CDR3 is CASSGWGGEGNSPLHF. In DNA, the CDR3 is TGCGCCAGCAGTGGATGGGGGGGTGAGGGGAATTCACCCCTCCACTTT.

CDR3 loop: CASSQTGTELRETQYF. In DNA, the CDR3 is TGCGCCAGCAGTCAAACGGGGACAGAACTCCGAGAGACCCAGTACTTC. The V and J genes are TRBV23-1 and TRBJ2-5; 7 positions agree with TRBD1. TRBV23-1 is treated as an ORF (open reading frame) with a function not yet certain. J lost 4 bases, V lost 2 bases, and 10 bases had no gene match. The CDR3 contains 16 residues.

The V call is TRBV27, the J call TRBJ1-3; TRBD1 is a possible D gene (5 bases). The CDR3 totals 15 residues. The V gene's germline CDR1 is MNHEY and CDR2 SMNVEV (reference sequence). Trimming shortened V by 5 bases and J by 4 bases, and 15 bases separated the two germline ends. In nucleotides, the CDR3 is TGTGCCAGCAGTGTCCAGGGTGAGGTGGGAAACACCATATATTTT. As protein: CASSVQGEVGNTIYF.

This rearrangement joins TRBV28 to TRBJ1-4, with TRBD1 as a possible D gene (5 bases). Germline lookup yields CDR1 MDHEN and CDR2 SYDVKM. The V end was cut by 8 bases, the J end by 7 bases, with 14 bases between. CDR3 length: 13 residues. CDR3 sequence: CASLDSLGEKLFF. The CDR3 region has the DNA TGTGCCAGCCTCGACAGCCTAGGTGAAAAACTGTTTTTT. Drawing the rest from reference TRBV28 and TRBJ1-4, the complete variable domain is DVKVTQSSRYLVKRTGEKVFLECVQDMDHENMFWYRQDPGLGLRLIYFSYDVKMKEKGDIPEGYSVSREKKERFSLILESASTNQTSMYLCASLDSLGEKLFFGSGTQLSVL.

The chain carries TRBV30 and TRBJ2-1; possible D gene TRBD1, 5 bases. Germline CDR1 reads GTSNPN; CDR2 reads SVGIG (reference sequence). The V end lost 4 bases, the J end lost 6 bases, and 13 bases lay between the germline ends. The CDR3 sequence is 13 residues long. In DNA form, the CDR3 reads TGTGCCTGGACCAGGGTTTCGGTCAATGAGCAGTTCTTC. This encodes CAWTRVSVNEQFF.

V and J are TRBV7-2 and TRBJ1-4; D gene ambiguous. Trimming left V 5 bases short and J 5 bases short, with 15 bases between. Germline V lookup: CDR1 SGHTA, CDR2 FQGNSA. This CDR3 comprises 15 residues. This CDR3 is CASSPSYLQNEKLFF. The CDR3 DNA is TGTGCCAGCAGCCCGTCCTACCTCCAAAATGAAAAACTGTTTTTT.

This chain links TRBV11-1 with TRBJ2-7, with a possible D match to TRBD1 (5 bases). Germline V CDR1 and CDR2: SGHAT, FQDESV (reference sequence). CDR3 length: 13 residues. Trimming left V 5 bases short and J 2 bases short, with 10 bases between. CDR3 coding DNA: TGTGCCAGCAGCGCCTCAGGGACCTACGAGCAGTACTTC. This sequence encodes CASSASGTYEQYF.

The chain links TRBV5-1 to TRBJ2-2, with a possible D match to TRBD2 (6 bases). Trimming removed 8 bases from V and 5 bases from J, with 13 bases in between. There are 13 residues in the CDR3. Germline CDR1 SGHRS, CDR2 YFSETQ. The CDR3 nucleotides are TGCGCCAGTAGTAACGGGGGAACCGGGGAGCTGTTTTTT. Translating gives CASSNGGTGELFF.

The V and J genes are TRBV18 and TRBJ2-7; 9 nucleotides line up with TRBD1. The germline V gene has CDR1 KGHSH and CDR2 LQKENI. V lost 6 bases and J lost 3; bases outside the gene matches: 9. The CDR3 runs to 15 residues. DNA of the CDR3: TGTGCCAGCTCCCCCGGGACAGGGTTTGACTACGAGCAGTACTTC. Protein sequence: CASSPGTGFDYEQYF.

As regards this clone: The identical CDR3 is also encoded by other nucleotide sequences in the sample. V is TRBV7-9 and J is TRBJ1-3, with D uncertain. The CDR3 is 15 residues long. V lost 1 base and J 4 bases, leaving 11 bases between the germline ends. Germline assignment: CDR1 SEHNR and CDR2 FQNEAQ (reference sequence). The DNA of the CDR3 is TGTGCCAGCAGCTTAGGTACAGCATCGGGAAACACCATATATTTT. It is translated as CASSLGTASGNTIYF.

This chain links TRBV29-1 with TRBJ2-5; the match to TRBD1 covers 8 bases. This CDR3 is built from 16 residues. Germline CDR1 SQVTM, CDR2 ANQGSEA. The trim removed 1 base at V and 5 bases at J, leaving 12 bases unmatched. CDR3 sequence (DNA): TGCAGCGTTGAAGGGGCCCCGGGACAGGACGGGGAGACCCAGTACTTC. Protein: CSVEGAPGQDGETQYF.

This chain joins TRBV24-1 and TRBJ2-2, with a possible D match to TRBD1 (5 bases). From germline, CDR1 is KGHDR and CDR2 SFDVKD. Trimming removed 8 bases at V and 2 bases at J, with 11 bases between. This CDR3 is 14 amino acids long. CDR3 in DNA: TGTGCCACCAAGGGGCCGCTCAACACCGGGGAGCTGTTTTTT. Translated: CATKGPLNTGELFF.

The genes are TRBV5-1 and TRBJ1-1; 8 positions match TRBD1. Germline CDR1 reads SGHRS; CDR2 reads YFSETQ. The CDR3 loop spans 14 amino acids. The trim removed 3 bases at V and 3 bases at J, leaving 4 bases unmatched. This CDR3 reads CASSYGQGYTEAFF. The CDR3 nucleotides are TGCGCCAGCAGCTACGGACAGGGTTACACTGAAGCTTTCTTT.

V is TRBV4-1 and J is TRBJ1-2; 7 bases agree with TRBD1. Per germline, CDR1 MGHRA and CDR2 YSYEKL. The ends lost 5 bases at V and 5 bases at J; junction bases unmatched: 8. This CDR3 is 14 amino acids long. DNA for the CDR3: TGCGCCAGCAGCGAGACAGGGTCTAGGTATGGCTACACCTTC. This sequence encodes CASSETGSRYGYTF.

The chain links TRBV30 to TRBJ1-1; 9 bases map to TRBD1. Germline lookup yields CDR1 GTSNPN and CDR2 SVGIG (reference sequence). V dropped 3 bases and J dropped 4; count of bases not matched to a gene: 9. The CDR3 extends over 15 amino acids. The CDR3 loop is CAWRVQQGAATEAFF. CDR3 nucleotide sequence: TGTGCCTGGAGAGTACAACAGGGGGCGGCCACTGAAGCTTTCTTT.

This chain links TRBV9 with TRBJ1-2; perhaps TRBD1 as D (6 bases). The V end lost 1 base, the J end lost 4 bases, and 11 bases lay between the germline ends. The CDR3 covers 14 residues. Germline V gene data show CDR1 as SGDLS and CDR2 as YYNGEE. The CDR3 loop reads CASSVNTGTYGYTF. The DNA of the CDR3 is TGTGCCAGCAGCGTAAACACAGGGACCTATGGCTACACCTTC.

The chain links TRBV10-3 to TRBJ1-5, with unresolved D. Trimming pared 1 base from V and 7 bases from J, leaving 11 bases between. The CDR3 runs 14 residues. Per germline, CDR1 ENHRY and CDR2 SYGVKD. The CDR3 DNA follows: TGTGCCATCAGTGAGTTTCTGGGCGGGCAGCCCCAGCATTTT. Residues: CAISEFLGGQPQHF.

The chain recombines TRBV19 with TRBJ1-1; unclear D gene. Trimming took 4 bases from V and 6 from J, leaving 12 bases between them. The germline V gene has CDR1 LNHDA and CDR2 SQIVND (reference sequence). The CDR3 loop spans 13 amino acids. CDR3 DNA sequence: TGTGCCAGTAGTAAAGCGGGGATCGCTGAAGCTTTCTTT. Translation gives CASSKAGIAEAFF.

This clone was detected only a few times. This chain joins TRBV28 and TRBJ1-5; TRBD1 is a possible D gene (5 bases). Germline CDR1 reads MDHEN; CDR2 reads SYDVKM. The length of the CDR3 is 14 residues. Trimming shortened V by 6 bases and J by 1 base, and 10 bases separated the two germline ends. The CDR3, as DNA: TGTGCCAGCAGACCCTCAGGGAGCAATCAGCCCCAGCATTTT. Translated, it gives CASRPSGSNQPQHF. The full variable domain, rest sourced from reference TRBV28 and TRBJ1-5, is DVKVTQSSRYLVKRTGEKVFLECVQDMDHENMFWYRQDPGLGLRLIYFSYDVKMKEKGDIPEGYSVSREKKERFSLILESASTNQTSMYLCASRPSGSNQPQHFGDGTRLSIL.

This clone has just one count. The V and J genes are TRBV14 and TRBJ2-4; 10 nucleotides match TRBD1. Germline-derived CDR1 and CDR2 are SGHDN and FVKESK. The ends lost 5 bases at V and 6 bases at J; junction bases unmatched: 4. This CDR3 comprises 14 residues. The CDR3 sequence: CASSATGGGNIQYF. CDR3 sequence (DNA): TGTGCCAGCAGCGCGACAGGGGGCGGAAACATTCAGTACTTC.